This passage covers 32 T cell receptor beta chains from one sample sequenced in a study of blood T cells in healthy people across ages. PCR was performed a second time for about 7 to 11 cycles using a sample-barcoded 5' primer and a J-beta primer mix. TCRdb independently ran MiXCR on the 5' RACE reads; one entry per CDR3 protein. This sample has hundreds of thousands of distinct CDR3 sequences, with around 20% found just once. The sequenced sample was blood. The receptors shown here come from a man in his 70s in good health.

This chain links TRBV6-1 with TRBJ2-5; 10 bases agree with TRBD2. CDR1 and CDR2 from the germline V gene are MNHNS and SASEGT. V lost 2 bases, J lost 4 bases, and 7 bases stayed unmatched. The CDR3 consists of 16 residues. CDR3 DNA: TGTGCCAGCAGTGAATGGGGACTAGCGCTGGGAGAGACCCAGTACTTC. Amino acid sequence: CASSEWGLALGETQYF.

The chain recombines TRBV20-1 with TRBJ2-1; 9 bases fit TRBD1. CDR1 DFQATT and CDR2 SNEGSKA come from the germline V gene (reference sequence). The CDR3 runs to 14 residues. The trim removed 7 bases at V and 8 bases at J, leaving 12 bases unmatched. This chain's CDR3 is CSVRGTGLGDEQFF. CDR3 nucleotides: TGCAGTGTTAGGGGGACAGGGCTAGGGGATGAGCAGTTCTTC.

The CDR3 DNA follows: TGTGCCAGCAGTCCGGGACAGTATAATTCACCCCTCCACTTT. Encoded protein: CASSPGQYNSPLHF. V usage is TRBV6-5 and J usage is TRBJ1-6; 7 nucleotides agree with TRBD1. With V trimmed by 5 bases and J by 4 bases, 2 bases remained unmatched. The CDR3 length is 14 residues. Looked up from germline, CDR1 is MNHEY and CDR2 is SVGAGI.

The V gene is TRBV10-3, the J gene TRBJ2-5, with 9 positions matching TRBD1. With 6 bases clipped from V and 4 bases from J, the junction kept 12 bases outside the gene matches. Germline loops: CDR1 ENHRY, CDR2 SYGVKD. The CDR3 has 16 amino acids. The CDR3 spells CAIRDDSGQGLETQYF. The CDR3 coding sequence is TGTGCCATCAGGGACGATTCGGGACAGGGTCTAGAGACCCAGTACTTC.

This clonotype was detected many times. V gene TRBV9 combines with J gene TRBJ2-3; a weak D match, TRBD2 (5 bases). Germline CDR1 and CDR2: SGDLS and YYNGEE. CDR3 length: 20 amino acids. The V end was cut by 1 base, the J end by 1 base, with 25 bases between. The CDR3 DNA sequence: TGTGCCAGCAGCGTAACACCCACTAGTAAGAAGGCGAGGGGCACAGATACGCAGTATTTT. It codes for CASSVTPTSKKARGTDTQYF.

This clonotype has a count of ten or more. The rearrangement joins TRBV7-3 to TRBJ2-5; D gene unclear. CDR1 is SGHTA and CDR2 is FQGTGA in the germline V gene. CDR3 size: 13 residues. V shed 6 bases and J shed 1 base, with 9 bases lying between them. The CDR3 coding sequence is TGTGCCAGCAGTCGAAACTCCCAAGAGACCCAGTACTTC. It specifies CASSRNSQETQYF.

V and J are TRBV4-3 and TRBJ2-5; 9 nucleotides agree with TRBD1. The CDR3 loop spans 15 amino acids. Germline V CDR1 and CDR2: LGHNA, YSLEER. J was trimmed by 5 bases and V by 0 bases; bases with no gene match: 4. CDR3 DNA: TGCGCCAGCAGCCAAGAGGGACAGGGCGTGGAGACCCAGTACTTC. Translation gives CASSQEGQGVETQYF.

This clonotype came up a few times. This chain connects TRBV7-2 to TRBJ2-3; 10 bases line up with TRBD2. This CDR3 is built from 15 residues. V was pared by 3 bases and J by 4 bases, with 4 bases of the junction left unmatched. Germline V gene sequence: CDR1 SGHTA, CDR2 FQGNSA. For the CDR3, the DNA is TGTGCCAGCAGCTTCATAGCGGGAGGCTCAGATACGCAGTATTTT. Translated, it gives CASSFIAGGSDTQYF.

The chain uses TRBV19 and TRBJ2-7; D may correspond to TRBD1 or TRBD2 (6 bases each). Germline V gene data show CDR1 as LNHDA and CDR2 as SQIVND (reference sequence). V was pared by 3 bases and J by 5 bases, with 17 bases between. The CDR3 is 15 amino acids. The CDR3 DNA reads TGTGCCAGTAGTATTTCTGGGACCGGGGGCCACGAGCAGTACTTC. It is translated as CASSISGTGGHEQYF.

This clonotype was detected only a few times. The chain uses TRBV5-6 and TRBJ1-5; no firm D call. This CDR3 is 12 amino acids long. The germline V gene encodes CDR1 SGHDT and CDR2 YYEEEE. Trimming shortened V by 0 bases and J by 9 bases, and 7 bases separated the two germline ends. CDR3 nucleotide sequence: TGTGCCAGCAGCTTGGGGCCCTTGCCCCAGCATTTT. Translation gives CASSLGPLPQHF.

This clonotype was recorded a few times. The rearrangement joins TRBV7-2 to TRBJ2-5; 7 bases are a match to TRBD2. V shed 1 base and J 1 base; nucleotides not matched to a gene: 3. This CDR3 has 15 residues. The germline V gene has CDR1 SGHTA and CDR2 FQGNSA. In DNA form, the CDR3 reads TGTGCCAGCAGCTTAGACGGGAGGATCCAAGAGACCCAGTACTTC. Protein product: CASSLDGRIQETQYF. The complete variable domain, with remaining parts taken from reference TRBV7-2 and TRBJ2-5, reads GAGVSQSPSNKVTEKGKDVELRCDPISGHTALYWYRQSLGQGLEFLIYFQGNSAPDKSGLPSDRFSAERTGGSVSTLTIQRTQQEDSAVYLCASSLDGRIQETQYFGPGTRLLVL.

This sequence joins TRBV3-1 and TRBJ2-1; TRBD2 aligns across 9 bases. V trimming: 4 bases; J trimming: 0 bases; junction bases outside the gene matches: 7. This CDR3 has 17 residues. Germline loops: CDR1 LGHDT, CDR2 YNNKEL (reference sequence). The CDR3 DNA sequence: TGTGCCAGCAGCCCCCGGGGTAGCGGGAGCTCCTACAATGAGCAGTTCTTC. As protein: CASSPRGSGSSYNEQFF.

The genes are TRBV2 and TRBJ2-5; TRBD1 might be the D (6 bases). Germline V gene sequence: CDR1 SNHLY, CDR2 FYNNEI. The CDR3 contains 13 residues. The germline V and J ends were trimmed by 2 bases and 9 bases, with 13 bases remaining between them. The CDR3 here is CASSESGGQAQYF. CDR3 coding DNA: TGTGCCAGCAGTGAAAGTGGGGGCCAGGCCCAGTACTTC.

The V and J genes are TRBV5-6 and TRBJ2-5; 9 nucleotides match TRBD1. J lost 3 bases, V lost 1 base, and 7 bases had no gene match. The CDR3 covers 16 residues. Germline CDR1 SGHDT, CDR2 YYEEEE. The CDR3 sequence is CASSLRNRGREETQYF. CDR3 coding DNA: TGTGCCAGCAGCTTGCGAAACAGGGGGCGCGAAGAGACCCAGTACTTC.

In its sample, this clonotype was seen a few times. CDR3 loop: CSASQGGGWVNTEAFF. CDR3 coding DNA: TGCAGTGCTTCACAGGGAGGAGGTTGGGTGAACACTGAAGCTTTCTTT. This chain joins TRBV20-1 and TRBJ1-1; D is perhaps TRBD1 (6 bases). V was shortened by 5 bases and J by 0 bases, with 19 bases between the two germline ends. Germline CDR1 is DFQATT and CDR2 is SNEGSKA (reference sequence). The CDR3 is 16 amino acids.

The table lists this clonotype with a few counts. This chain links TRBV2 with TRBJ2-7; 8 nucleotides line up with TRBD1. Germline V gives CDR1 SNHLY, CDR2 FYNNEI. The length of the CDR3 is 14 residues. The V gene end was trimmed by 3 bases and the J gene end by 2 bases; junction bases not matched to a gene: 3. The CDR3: CASSEEQGAYEQYF. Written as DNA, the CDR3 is TGTGCCAGCAGTGAGGAACAGGGGGCCTACGAGCAGTACTTC.

For the CDR3, the DNA is TGCAGTGCCACGACAGGGGGAAATGAAAAACTGTTTTTT. This sequence encodes CSATTGGNEKLFF. The V and J genes are TRBV20-1 and TRBJ1-4; 9 nucleotides align to TRBD1. Trimming removed 6 bases from V and 5 bases from J; junction bases left unmatched: 4. The CDR3 totals 13 residues. Germline V lookup: CDR1 DFQATT, CDR2 SNEGSKA (reference sequence).

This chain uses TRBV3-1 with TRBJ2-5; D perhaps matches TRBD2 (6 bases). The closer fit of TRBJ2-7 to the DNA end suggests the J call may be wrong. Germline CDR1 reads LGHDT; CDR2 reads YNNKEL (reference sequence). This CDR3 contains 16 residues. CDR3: CASSQEGGSGTYEQYF. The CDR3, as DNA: TGTGCCAGCAGCCAAGAAGGTGGTAGCGGAACCTACGAGCAGTACTTC.

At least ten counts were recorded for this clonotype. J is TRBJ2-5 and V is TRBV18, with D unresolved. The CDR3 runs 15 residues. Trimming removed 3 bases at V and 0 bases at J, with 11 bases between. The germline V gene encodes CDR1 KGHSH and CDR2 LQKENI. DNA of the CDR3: TGTGCCAGCTCACCTCAAACATCGTACCAAGAGACCCAGTACTTC. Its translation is CASSPQTSYQETQYF.

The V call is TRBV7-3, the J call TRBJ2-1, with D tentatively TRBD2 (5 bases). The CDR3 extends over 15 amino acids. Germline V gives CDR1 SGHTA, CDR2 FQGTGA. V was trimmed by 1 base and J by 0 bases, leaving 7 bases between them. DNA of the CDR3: TGTGCCAGCAGCTTAAGTAGCGCCTCCTACAATGAGCAGTTCTTC. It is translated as CASSLSSASYNEQFF. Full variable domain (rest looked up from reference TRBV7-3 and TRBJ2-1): GAGVSQTPSNKVTEKGKYVELRCDPISGHTALYWYRQSLGQGPEFLIYFQGTGAADDSGLPNDRFFAVRPEGSVSTLKIQRTERGDSAVYLCASSLSSASYNEQFFGPGTRLTVL.

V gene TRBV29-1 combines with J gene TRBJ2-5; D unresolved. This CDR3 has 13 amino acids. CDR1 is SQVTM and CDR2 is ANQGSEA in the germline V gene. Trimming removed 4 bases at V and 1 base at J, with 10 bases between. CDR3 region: CSVASVTQETQYF. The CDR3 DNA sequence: TGCAGCGTTGCGAGCGTTACCCAAGAGACCCAGTACTTC.

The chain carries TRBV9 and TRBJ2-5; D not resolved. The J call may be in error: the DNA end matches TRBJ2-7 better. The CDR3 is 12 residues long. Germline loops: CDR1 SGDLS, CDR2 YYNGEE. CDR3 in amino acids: CASSVDQDEQYF. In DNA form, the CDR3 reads TGTGCCAGCAGCGTAGATCAGGACGAGCAGTACTTC.

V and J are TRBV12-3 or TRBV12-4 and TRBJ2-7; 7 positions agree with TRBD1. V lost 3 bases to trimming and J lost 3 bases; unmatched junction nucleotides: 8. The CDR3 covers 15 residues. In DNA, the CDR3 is TGTGCCAGCAGTTTTAACGGTCCAGGGGGCTACGAGCAGTACTTC. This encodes CASSFNGPGGYEQYF.

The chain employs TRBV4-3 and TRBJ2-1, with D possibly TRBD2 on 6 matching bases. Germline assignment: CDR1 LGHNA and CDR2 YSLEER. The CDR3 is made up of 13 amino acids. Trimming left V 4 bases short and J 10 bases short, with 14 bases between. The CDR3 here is CASSLLERAEQFF. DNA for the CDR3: TGCGCCAGCAGCCTGCTTGAGCGGGCGGAGCAGTTCTTC.

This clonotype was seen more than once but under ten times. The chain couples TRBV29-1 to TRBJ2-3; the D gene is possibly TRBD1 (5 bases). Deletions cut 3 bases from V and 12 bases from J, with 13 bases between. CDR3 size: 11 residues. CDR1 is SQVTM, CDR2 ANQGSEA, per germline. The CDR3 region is CSVDGHGTQYF. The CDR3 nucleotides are TGCAGCGTTGATGGACATGGTACACAGTATTTT.

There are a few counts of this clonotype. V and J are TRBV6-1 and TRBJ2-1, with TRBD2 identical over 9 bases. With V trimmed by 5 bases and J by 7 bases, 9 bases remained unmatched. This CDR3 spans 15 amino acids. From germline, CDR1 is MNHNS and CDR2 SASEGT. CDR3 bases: TGTGCCAGCAGTAGGATAGCTAGCGGGGAGAATGAGCAGTTCTTC. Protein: CASSRIASGENEQFF.

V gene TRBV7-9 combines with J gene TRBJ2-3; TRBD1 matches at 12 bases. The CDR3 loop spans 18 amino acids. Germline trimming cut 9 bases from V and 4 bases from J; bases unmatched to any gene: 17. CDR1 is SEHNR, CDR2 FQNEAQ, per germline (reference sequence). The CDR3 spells CASSPRLPGTGGSDTQYF. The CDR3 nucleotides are TGTGCCAGTTCGCCGCGCCTGCCCGGGACAGGGGGCTCAGATACGCAGTATTTT.

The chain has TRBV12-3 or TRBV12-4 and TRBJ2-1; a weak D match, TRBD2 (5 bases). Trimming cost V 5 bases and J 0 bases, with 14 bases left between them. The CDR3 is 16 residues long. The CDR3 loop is CASSLFRGSSYNEQFF. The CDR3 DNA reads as TGTGCCAGCAGTCTTTTCCGGGGTAGCTCCTACAATGAGCAGTTCTTC.

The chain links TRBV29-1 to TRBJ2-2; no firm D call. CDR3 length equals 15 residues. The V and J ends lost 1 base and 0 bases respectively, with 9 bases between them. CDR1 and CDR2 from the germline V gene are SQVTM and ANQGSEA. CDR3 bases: TGCAGCGTTGAAGGATCTCGAACGAACACCGGGGAGCTGTTTTTT. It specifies CSVEGSRTNTGELFF.

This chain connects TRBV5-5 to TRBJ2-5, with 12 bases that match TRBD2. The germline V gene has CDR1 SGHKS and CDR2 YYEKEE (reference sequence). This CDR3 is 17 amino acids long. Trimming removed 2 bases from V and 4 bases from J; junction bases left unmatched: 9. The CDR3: CASSLNLAGGPGETQYF. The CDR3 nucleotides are TGTGCCAGCAGCTTAAACCTAGCGGGAGGGCCGGGAGAGACCCAGTACTTC.

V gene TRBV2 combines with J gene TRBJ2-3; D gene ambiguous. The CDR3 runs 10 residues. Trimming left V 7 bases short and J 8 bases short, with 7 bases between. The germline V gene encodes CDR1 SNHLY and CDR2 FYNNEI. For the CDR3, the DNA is TGTGCCAGCACCCTGGCTACGCAGTATTTT. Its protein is CASTLATQYF.

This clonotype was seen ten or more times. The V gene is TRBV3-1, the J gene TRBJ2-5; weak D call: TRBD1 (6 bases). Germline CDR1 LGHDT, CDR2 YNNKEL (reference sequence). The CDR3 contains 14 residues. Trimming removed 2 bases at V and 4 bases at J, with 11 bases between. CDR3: CASSQRGGRETQYF. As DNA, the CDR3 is TGTGCCAGCAGCCAAAGAGGGGGACGAGAGACCCAGTACTTC.